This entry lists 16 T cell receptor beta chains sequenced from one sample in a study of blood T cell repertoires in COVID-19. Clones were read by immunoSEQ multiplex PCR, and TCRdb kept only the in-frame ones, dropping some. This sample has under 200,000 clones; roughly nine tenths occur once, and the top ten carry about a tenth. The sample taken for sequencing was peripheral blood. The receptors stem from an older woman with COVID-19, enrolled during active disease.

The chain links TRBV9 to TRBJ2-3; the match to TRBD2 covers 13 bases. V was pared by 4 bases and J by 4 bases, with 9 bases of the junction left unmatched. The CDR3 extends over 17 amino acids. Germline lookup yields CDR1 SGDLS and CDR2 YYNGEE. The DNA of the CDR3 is TGTGCCAGCAGCTCGAGGACTAGCGGGAGTGGTTCAGATACGCAGTATTTT. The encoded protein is CASSSRTSGSGSDTQYF.

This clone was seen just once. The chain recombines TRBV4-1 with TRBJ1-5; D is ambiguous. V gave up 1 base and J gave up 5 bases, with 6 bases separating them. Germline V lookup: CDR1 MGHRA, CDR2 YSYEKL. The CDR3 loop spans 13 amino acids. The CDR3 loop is CASSQAAYQPQHF. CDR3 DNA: TGCGCCAGCAGCCAAGCAGCGTATCAGCCCCAGCATTTT.

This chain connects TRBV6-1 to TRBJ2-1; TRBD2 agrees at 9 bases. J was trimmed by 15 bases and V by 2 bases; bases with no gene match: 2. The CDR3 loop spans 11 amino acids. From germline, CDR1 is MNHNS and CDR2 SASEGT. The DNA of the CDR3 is TGTGCCAGCAGTGAAACTAGCGGGTGGTTCTTC. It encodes CASSETSGWFF.

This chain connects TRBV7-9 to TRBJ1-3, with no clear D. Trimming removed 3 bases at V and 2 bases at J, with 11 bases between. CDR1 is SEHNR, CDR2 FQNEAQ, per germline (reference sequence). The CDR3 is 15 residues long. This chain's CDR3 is CASSFVRMTGNTIYF. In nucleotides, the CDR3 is TGTGCCAGCAGCTTCGTCAGGATGACTGGAAACACCATATATTTT.

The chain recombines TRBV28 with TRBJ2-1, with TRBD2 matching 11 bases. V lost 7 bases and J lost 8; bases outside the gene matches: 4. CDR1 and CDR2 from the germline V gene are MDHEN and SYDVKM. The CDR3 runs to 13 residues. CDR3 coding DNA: TGTGCCAGCAAACTAGCGGGAGTGGATGAGCAGTTCTTC. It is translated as CASKLAGVDEQFF.

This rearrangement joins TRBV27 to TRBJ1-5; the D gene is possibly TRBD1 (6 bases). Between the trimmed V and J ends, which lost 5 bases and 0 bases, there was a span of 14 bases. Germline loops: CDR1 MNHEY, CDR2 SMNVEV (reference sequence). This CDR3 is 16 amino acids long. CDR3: CASSRQGPYSNQPQHF. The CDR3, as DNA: TGTGCCAGCAGTCGGCAGGGGCCCTATAGCAATCAGCCCCAGCATTTT.

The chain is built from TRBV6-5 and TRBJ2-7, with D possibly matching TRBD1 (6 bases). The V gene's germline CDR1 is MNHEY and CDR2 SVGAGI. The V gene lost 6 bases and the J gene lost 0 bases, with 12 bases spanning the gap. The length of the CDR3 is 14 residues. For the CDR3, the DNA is TGTGCCAGCAGAAAGGGACACCGCTCCTACGAGCAGTACTTC. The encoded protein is CASRKGHRSYEQYF.

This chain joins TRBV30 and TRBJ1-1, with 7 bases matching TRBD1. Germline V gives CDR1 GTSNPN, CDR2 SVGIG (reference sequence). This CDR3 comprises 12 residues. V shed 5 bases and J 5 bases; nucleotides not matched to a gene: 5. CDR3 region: CAWDDRDTEAFF. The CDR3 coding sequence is TGTGCCTGGGACGACAGGGATACTGAAGCTTTCTTT.

CDR3 protein: CASSLDGGYEQYF. In DNA, the CDR3 is TGCGCCAGCAGCTTGGATGGCGGCTACGAGCAGTACTTC. The chain couples TRBV5-1 to TRBJ2-7; D gene uncertain. Trimming removed 0 bases from V and 3 bases from J, with 7 bases in between. The CDR3 contains 13 residues. Germline CDR1 is SGHRS and CDR2 is YFSETQ.

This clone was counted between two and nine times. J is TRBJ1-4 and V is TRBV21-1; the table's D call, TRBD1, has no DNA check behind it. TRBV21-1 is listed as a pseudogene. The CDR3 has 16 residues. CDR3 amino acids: CASSKSRGGDNEKLFF. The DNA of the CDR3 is TGTGCCAGCAGCAAATCGAGAGGGGGCGATAATGAAAAACTGTTTTTT.

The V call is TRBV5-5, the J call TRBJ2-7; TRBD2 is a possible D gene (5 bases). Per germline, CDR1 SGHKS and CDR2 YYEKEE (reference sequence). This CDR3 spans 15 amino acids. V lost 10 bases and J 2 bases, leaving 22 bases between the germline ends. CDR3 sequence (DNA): TGTGCCTCAGGCTTGATAAGGACTGGGCCCTACGAGCAGTACTTC. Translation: CASGLIRTGPYEQYF. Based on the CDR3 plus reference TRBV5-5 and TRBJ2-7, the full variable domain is DAGVTQSPTHLIKTRGQQVTLRCSPISGHKSVSWYQQVLGQGPQFIFQYYEKEERGRGNFPDRFSARQFPNYSSELNVNALLLGDSALYLCASGLIRTGPYEQYFGPGTRLTVT.

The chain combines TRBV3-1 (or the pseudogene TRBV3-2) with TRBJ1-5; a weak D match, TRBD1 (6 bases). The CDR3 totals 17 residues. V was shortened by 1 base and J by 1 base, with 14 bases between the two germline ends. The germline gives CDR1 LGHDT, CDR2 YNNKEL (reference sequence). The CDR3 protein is CASSQAAGVGSNQPQHF. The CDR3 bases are TGTGCCAGCAGCCAAGCCGCAGGGGTCGGCAGCAATCAGCCCCAGCATTTT.

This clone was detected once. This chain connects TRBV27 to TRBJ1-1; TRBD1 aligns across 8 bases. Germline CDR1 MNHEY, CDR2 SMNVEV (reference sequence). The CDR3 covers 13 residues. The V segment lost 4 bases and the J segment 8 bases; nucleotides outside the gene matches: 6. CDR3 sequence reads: CASSSLDRVEAFF. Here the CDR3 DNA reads TGTGCCAGCAGTTCACTGGACAGGGTGGAAGCTTTCTTT.

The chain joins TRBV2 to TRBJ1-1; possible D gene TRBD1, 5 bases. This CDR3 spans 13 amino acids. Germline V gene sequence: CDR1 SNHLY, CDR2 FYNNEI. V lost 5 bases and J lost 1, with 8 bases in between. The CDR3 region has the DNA TGTGCCAGCAGTCGAGACAGGAACACTGAAGCTTTCTTT. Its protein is CASSRDRNTEAFF.

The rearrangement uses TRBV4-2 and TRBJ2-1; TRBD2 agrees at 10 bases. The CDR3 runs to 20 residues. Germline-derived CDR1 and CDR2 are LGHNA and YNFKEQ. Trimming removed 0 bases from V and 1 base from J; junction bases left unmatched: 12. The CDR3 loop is CASSQEVAASGRISYNEQFF. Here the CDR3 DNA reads TGTGCCAGCAGCCAAGAAGTCGCGGCTAGCGGGAGAATTTCCTACAATGAGCAGTTCTTC.

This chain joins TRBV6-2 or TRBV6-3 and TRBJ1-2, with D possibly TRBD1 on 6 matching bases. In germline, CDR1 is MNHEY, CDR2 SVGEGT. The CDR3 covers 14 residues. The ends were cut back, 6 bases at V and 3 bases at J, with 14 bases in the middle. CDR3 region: CASSRDTTYYGYTF. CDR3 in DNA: TGTGCCAGCAGCCGGGACACCACGTACTATGGCTACACCTTC.